These 21 T cell receptor beta chains were all obtained from the same sample, sequenced in a study of blood T cell repertoires in COVID-19 (dated by TCRdb to between 2020 and 2021). Libraries were built with the immunoSEQ multiplex PCR assay. Not all clones reach the TCRdb copy of this immuneACCESS table, which keeps in-frame sequences only. Checked studies attribute under half of the gap to unresolved V genes and leave the rest unexplained. The sample data list roughly 200,000 clones, and approximately 83% of these were observed just once. Roughly 9.8% of the sample lies in the top ten. The sample consisted of peripheral blood. These receptors originate from a human donor with active or convalescent COVID-19. The donor label of this sample is uncertain.

V usage is TRBV13 and J usage is TRBJ2-1; 8 bases line up with TRBD2. Germline V gene data show CDR1 as PRHDT and CDR2 as FYEKMQ (reference sequence). V was pared by 7 bases and J by 0 bases, with 8 bases of the junction left unmatched. This CDR3 contains 16 residues. CDR3 in amino acids: CASKSASGFSYNEQFF. The CDR3 bases are TGTGCCAGCAAAAGTGCTAGCGGGTTCTCCTACAATGAGCAGTTCTTC.

The chain carries TRBV24-1 and TRBJ2-1, with D tentatively TRBD2 (6 bases). Germline CDR1 KGHDR, CDR2 SFDVKD. The CDR3 loop spans 18 amino acids. The germline V and J ends were trimmed by 4 bases and 0 bases, with 18 bases remaining between them. CDR3 sequence reads: CATSEPPLLGGSYNEQFF. The CDR3 coding sequence is TGTGCCACCAGTGAACCCCCCCTTCTGGGAGGCTCCTACAATGAGCAGTTCTTC.

The chain recombines TRBV9 with TRBJ1-2, with 7 bases aligning to TRBD1. Per germline, CDR1 SGDLS and CDR2 YYNGEE. This CDR3 comprises 15 residues. V dropped 7 bases and J dropped 0; count of bases not matched to a gene: 9. The CDR3 nucleotides are TGTGCCAGCTCAGTTTCACAGGGGCCTAACTATGGCTACACCTTC. Amino acid sequence: CASSVSQGPNYGYTF.

The chain links TRBV29-1 to TRBJ2-5, with 10 bases that match TRBD2. Losses at the gene ends were 1 base for V and 4 bases for J; bases not matched to a gene: 12. The CDR3 runs 17 residues. Germline lookup yields CDR1 SQVTM and CDR2 ANQGSEA. For the CDR3, the DNA is TGCAGCGTTGAAGGACTATTTAGAGCGGGAGGGCCAGAGACCCAGTACTTC. Protein product: CSVEGLFRAGGPETQYF.

V is TRBV18 and J is TRBJ2-2; no firm D call. V gave up 3 bases and J gave up 1 base, with 3 bases separating them. Per the germline V gene, CDR1 is KGHSH and CDR2 is LQKENI. The CDR3 sequence is 13 residues long. The CDR3, as DNA: TGTGCCAGCTCACCCCAGAACACCGGGGAGCTGTTTTTT. This codes for CASSPQNTGELFF.

This chain uses TRBV2 with TRBJ2-1; D gene ambiguous. Germline lookup yields CDR1 SNHLY and CDR2 FYNNEI. The CDR3 sequence is 13 residues long. V lost 0 bases to trimming and J lost 15 bases, with 15 bases between them. In nucleotides, the CDR3 is TGTGCCAGCAGTGAAGCGATACATCCCCCCCCGTTCTTC. Its protein product is CASSEAIHPPPFF.

CDR3 region: CASRPPSGGPKRSYNEQFF. The CDR3 DNA sequence: TGTGCCAGCAGGCCCCCATCGGGGGGGCCTAAAAGGTCCTACAATGAGCAGTTCTTC. The chain combines TRBV7-9 with TRBJ2-1; 8 nucleotides align to TRBD2. The junction had 17 bases not matched to a gene; V was cut back by 6 bases and J by 1 base. This CDR3 region has 19 residues. Germline values: CDR1 SEHNR, CDR2 FQNEAQ (reference sequence).

CDR3 sequence reads: CASSREGLGSGELFF. The CDR3 nucleotides read TGTGCCAGCAGTCGGGAAGGACTAGGGTCCGGGGAGCTGTTTTTT. The chain joins TRBV27 to TRBJ2-2; 7 positions match TRBD2. Germline V CDR1 and CDR2: MNHEY, SMNVEV (reference sequence). This CDR3 comprises 15 residues. After removal of 5 bases from V and 6 bases from J, the junction contained 9 bases not matched to a gene.

This chain uses TRBV27 with TRBJ2-3; unclear D gene. Trimming shortened V by 9 bases and J by 3 bases, and 7 bases separated the two germline ends. CDR3 length: 11 amino acids. Germline V CDR1 and CDR2: MNHEY, SMNVEV (reference sequence). The CDR3 region is CARSRTDTQYF. CDR3 DNA: TGTGCCAGATCTAGAACAGATACGCAGTATTTT.

The rearrangement links TRBV5-8 to TRBJ1-1, with D hard to call. V lost 4 bases to trimming and J lost 6 bases, with 16 bases between them. The length of the CDR3 is 14 residues. Germline-derived CDR1 and CDR2 are SGHTS and YDEGEE. The CDR3 loop reads CASSLPANRAEAFF. CDR3 bases: TGTGCCAGCAGCCTCCCGGCAAACCGGGCTGAAGCTTTCTTT.

The chain carries TRBV9 and TRBJ2-1; 8 bases map to TRBD1. This CDR3 has 15 amino acids. CDR1 SGDLS and CDR2 YYNGEE come from the germline V gene. Germline trimming cut 2 bases from V and 3 bases from J; bases unmatched to any gene: 4. In DNA form, the CDR3 reads TGTGCCAGCAGCGTGGACAGGGTGAACTACAATGAGCAGTTCTTC. Translation: CASSVDRVNYNEQFF.

This clone was observed a single time. The gene calls are TRBV4-2 and TRBJ2-6; D may be TRBD1 (6 bases). The V end was cut by 4 bases, the J end by 3 bases, with 7 bases between. This CDR3 contains 14 residues. Looked up from germline, CDR1 is LGHNA and CDR2 is YNFKEQ. CDR3 amino acids: CASSPGVGANVLTF. DNA for the CDR3: TGTGCCAGCAGCCCAGGGGTTGGGGCCAACGTCCTGACTTTC.

The rearrangement uses TRBV5-1 and TRBJ2-7; 8 bases agree with TRBD1. This CDR3 contains 15 residues. Trimming at V came to 0 bases and at J to 4 bases, leaving 6 bases not matched to a gene. CDR1 SGHRS and CDR2 YFSETQ come from the germline V gene. CDR3 nucleotides: TGCGCCAGCAGCTTGGATCCAGGGGGCGTTTACGAGCAGTACTTC. Translated, it gives CASSLDPGGVYEQYF. Complete variable domain (other parts from reference TRBV5-1 and TRBJ2-7): KAGVTQTPRYLIKTRGQQVTLSCSPISGHRSVSWYQQTPGQGLQFLFEYFSETQRNKGNFPGRFSGRQFSNSRSEMNVSTLELGDSALYLCASSLDPGGVYEQYFGPGTRLTVT.

This sequence joins TRBV2 and TRBJ2-3, with 7 bases that match TRBD1. This CDR3 comprises 16 residues. V shed 3 bases and J 3 bases; nucleotides not matched to a gene: 9. Germline V gene lookup returns CDR1 SNHLY and CDR2 FYNNEI. The CDR3 DNA reads as TGTGCCAGCAGTGATGGGACGAGGGGGCTGACAGATACGCAGTATTTT. It yields the protein CASSDGTRGLTDTQYF.

This rearrangement joins TRBV5-1 to TRBJ2-1; 7 nucleotides match TRBD2. Germline V gene sequence: CDR1 SGHRS, CDR2 YFSETQ. The CDR3 length is 13 residues. With V trimmed by 5 bases and J by 8 bases, 7 bases remained unmatched. The CDR3 spells CASRAGEEDEQFF. In nucleotides, the CDR3 is TGCGCCAGCAGGGCGGGAGAGGAGGATGAGCAGTTCTTC.

CDR3 in DNA: TGTGCCAGCAGTTTCGTCAGGATGAGTGGCTACACCTTC. This encodes CASSFVRMSGYTF. The gene calls are TRBV12-3 or TRBV12-4 and TRBJ1-2, with D unresolved. The CDR3 is made up of 13 amino acids. Trimming cost V 3 bases and J 7 bases, with 12 bases left between them.

A single count supports this clone. V and J are TRBV5-6 and TRBJ2-1, with 7 bases identical to TRBD2. V dropped 1 base and J dropped 4; count of bases not matched to a gene: 2. Germline-derived CDR1 and CDR2 are SGHDT and YYEEEE. The CDR3 has 14 residues. The DNA of the CDR3 is TGTGCCAGCAGCTTGCCGGGGGGTTACAATGAGCAGTTCTTC. Its translation is CASSLPGGYNEQFF.

The chain carries TRBV30 and TRBJ1-6; D possibly corresponds to TRBD1 (5 bases). The germline V and J ends were trimmed by 3 bases and 6 bases, with 9 bases remaining between them. The CDR3 is 13 amino acids. The germline V gene encodes CDR1 GTSNPN and CDR2 SVGIG (reference sequence). DNA for the CDR3: TGTGCCTGGAGGGAGCAGGGTAATTCACCCCTCCACTTT. Translating gives CAWREQGNSPLHF.

The V call is TRBV6-5, the J call TRBJ1-2; D uncertain. The germline V gene has CDR1 MNHEY and CDR2 SVGAGI. V lost 2 bases, J lost 7 bases, and 20 bases lay in between. This CDR3 region has 16 residues. CDR3 sequence reads: CASSYRPERSPRGYTF. The CDR3 DNA is TGTGCCAGCAGTTACCGGCCCGAGAGGAGCCCCCGTGGCTACACCTTC.

The rearrangement uses TRBV7-3 and TRBJ2-1, with 9 bases matching TRBD2. V shed 5 bases and J 3 bases; nucleotides not matched to a gene: 2. In germline, CDR1 is SGHTA, CDR2 FQGTGA. The CDR3 runs 14 residues. In nucleotides, the CDR3 is TGTGCCAGCAGCCCTAGCGGGGTCTACAATGAGCAGTTCTTC. Translated: CASSPSGVYNEQFF.

The chain employs TRBV3-1 (or the pseudogene TRBV3-2) and TRBJ2-3, with 9 bases fitting TRBD2. J lost 5 bases, V lost 0 bases, and 6 bases had no gene match. The germline V gene encodes CDR1 LGHDT and CDR2 YNNKEL (reference sequence). The CDR3 sequence is 16 residues long. CDR3 nucleotides: TGTGCCAGCAGCCAAGATATAGCGGGAGCCAAAGATACGCAGTATTTT. Translation: CASSQDIAGAKDTQYF.